A selection of T cell receptor beta chains follows, all from one sample in a study of PD-1 blockade in classical Hodgkin lymphoma. Assay used: immunoSEQ multiplex PCR; TCRdb lists only in-frame clones, some missing. The sample has some 96,000 clones; 80% to 95% are singletons. Sequenced here: peripheral blood mononuclear cells (PBMCs), sampled at baseline. Receptors originate from a human donor with classical Hodgkin lymphoma. The CDR3 runs from the conserved cysteine through the conserved F or W. A D gene is named only where the DNA matches it firmly. Not every row has a clone size; where given, it reads once, few, many or a size class.

J gene,V gene,clone size,D gene,CDR3 protein
TRBJ2-6,TRBV10-2,once,.,CASVGRDSGANVLTF
TRBJ1-2,TRBV9,.,.,CASSVAWGSYTF
TRBJ1-5,TRBV14,.,.,CASSLDSNQPQHF
TRBJ2-3,TRBV7-8,.,.,CASSLGPASTDTQYF
TRBJ2-3,TRBV30,.,.,CGTGGGTDTQYF
TRBJ2-7,TRBV6-5,.,TRBD2,CASRDSGRSGHEQYF
TRBJ1-1,TRBV5-1,few,.,CASSLGNVNTEAFF
TRBJ2-1,TRBV11-3,.,TRBD2,CASSLGTGGPSDEQFF
TRBJ2-2,TRBV5-1,.,.,CASSLVQLTGELFF
TRBJ1-1,TRBV5-1,.,.,CASSLVSFVGVNTEAFF
TRBJ1-5,TRBV28,few,.,CASSKQRYSNQPQHF
TRBJ2-3,TRBV4-1,.,.,CASSQVPEDTQYF
TRBJ2-3,TRBV5-1,.,TRBD2,CASSLELAGSDTQYF
TRBJ2-1,TRBV7-2,once,.,CASSLVGRRVDNEQFF
TRBJ2-1,TRBV7-9,once,.,CASSLALTAGNEQFF
TRBJ2-1,TRBV13,.,.,CASSPWDVYNEQFF
TRBJ1-2,TRBV28,once,TRBD1,CASSLSQGEVNYGYTF
TRBJ1-1,TRBV2,.,.,CASSHRENTEAFF
TRBJ2-2,TRBV7-9,.,TRBD2,CASSQGLAGGPSTGELFF
TRBJ2-5,TRBV28,.,TRBD1,CASSWDREYF
TRBJ2-1,TRBV19,once,TRBD2,CASSDLAGASYNEQFF
TRBJ2-4,TRBV2,.,.,CASHTAGASIQYF
TRBJ2-7,TRBV30,.,TRBD1,CAWSAGTGYHEQYF
TRBJ1-2,TRBV30,.,.,CAWSQGLLYGYTF
TRBJ2-5,TRBV28,.,.,CASSHLSGGGRRFEETQYF
TRBJ1-2,TRBV5-1,.,.,CASSWGPREGYTF
TRBJ1-2,TRBV5-1,.,.,CASSFTGQRNYGYTF
TRBJ2-1,TRBV2,.,TRBD2,CASLPSGYYNEQFF
TRBJ2-7,TRBV7-8,.,TRBD2,CASSRLGGGLNYEQYF
TRBJ2-2,TRBV7-9,.,.,CASSLSRVVGELFF
TRBJ1-1,TRBV14,few,TRBD1,CASSQEGQVFGEAFF
TRBJ1-5,TRBV21-1,.,.,CASSLRQGRNQPQHF
TRBJ2-3,TRBV27,.,.,CASSLSPLATQYF
TRBJ2-2,TRBV5-1,once,.,CASSLGVAGALDSGELFF
TRBJ2-7,TRBV19,.,.,CASSILTNRQGQNYEQYF
TRBJ1-1,TRBV28,once,.,CASSTIPFDTEAFF
TRBJ2-4,TRBV7-3,.,TRBD1,CASSLYVVGRDRDSKNIQYF
TRBJ2-2,TRBV5-1,.,.,CASSLLNTGELFF
TRBJ2-3,TRBV30,.,.,CAWSPGLADTQYF
TRBJ1-5,TRBV19,.,.,CASSIPMDDQPQHF
TRBJ2-2,TRBV5-1,.,TRBD1,CASSLEGAPYTGELFF
TRBJ1-1,TRBV29-1,few,.,CSVIRTENTEAFF
TRBJ1-3,TRBV27,.,.,CASSRGPRAGNTIYF
TRBJ2-1,TRBV18,.,.,CASSPLEQGGNEQFF
TRBJ2-1,TRBV19,.,TRBD2,CASSIGRRLAGVQFF
TRBJ2-1,TRBV5-1,.,TRBD2,CASSSKGLAGRPSYNEQFF
TRBJ1-2,TRBV29-1,medium-sized,TRBD1,CSVHGQADGYTF
TRBJ2-2,TRBV9,.,.,CASSVVETGELFF
TRBJ2-1,TRBV28,.,TRBD2,CASSLSTRLAGVEQFF
TRBJ1-3,TRBV4-2,.,.,CASSPLWGASGNTIYF
TRBJ2-7,TRBV25-1,.,.,CASSAPSISPYEQYF
TRBJ1-3,TRBV15,.,.,CATSRELSLLGNTIYF
TRBJ2-2,TRBV10-2,.,.,CASSDGGGPGELFF
TRBJ1-1,TRBV18,.,.,CASSYTENTEAFF